The 6 T cell receptor beta chains below come from one sample, sequenced in a study of blood T cell repertoires in COVID-19. The protocol was immunoSEQ multiplex PCR, while the TCRdb copy is restricted to in-frame clones and leaves out a portion. Of about 330,000 clones in the sample, about 90% were seen once. The sample consisted of PBMCs or T cells enriched from blood (not recorded which). Receptors were obtained from a woman in her thirties who had recovered from COVID-19.

The chain employs TRBV5-6 and TRBJ2-7; no clear D gene. Trimming cost V 0 bases and J 3 bases, with 10 bases left between them. The length of the CDR3 is 14 residues. CDR1 and CDR2 from the germline V gene are SGHDT and YYEEEE. The CDR3 bases are TGTGCCAGCAGCTTGGGCGGTATCATCTACGAGCAGTACTTC. It translates to CASSLGGIIYEQYF.

CDR3 protein: CASSLGLRGGTTDTQYF. For the CDR3, the DNA is TGTGCCAGCAGCTTAGGTCTCCGCGGGGGGACTACAGATACGCAGTATTTT. This chain connects TRBV7-6 to TRBJ2-3; TRBD2 matches at 8 bases. CDR1 and CDR2 from the germline V gene are SGHVS and FNYEAQ. The CDR3 runs to 17 residues. Trimming cost V 1 base and J 3 bases; bases outside gene matches: 9.

The V and J genes are TRBV7-9 and TRBJ1-2; 9 bases match TRBD1. This CDR3 is 15 amino acids long. V was pared by 6 bases and J by 6 bases, with 11 bases of the junction left unmatched. Germline V gene data show CDR1 as SEHNR and CDR2 as FQNEAQ (reference sequence). The CDR3 DNA follows: TGTGCCAGCAGTCAACAGGGGGCGAGTTTGGATGGCTACACCTTC. Its protein is CASSQQGASLDGYTF.

The V and J genes are TRBV2 and TRBJ1-2, with 11 bases identical to TRBD1. The CDR3 consists of 15 residues. Germline CDR1 reads SNHLY; CDR2 reads FYNNEI. V dropped 3 bases and J dropped 7; count of bases not matched to a gene: 7. The CDR3 coding sequence is TGTGCCAGCAGTGATCTCGGACAGGGGGCTTTTGGCTACACCTTC. Encoded protein: CASSDLGQGAFGYTF.

This chain connects TRBV30 to TRBJ1-4; the match to TRBD1 covers 12 bases. The CDR3 covers 14 residues. Losses at the gene ends were 3 bases for V and 8 bases for J; bases not matched to a gene: 4. Per the germline V gene, CDR1 is GTSNPN and CDR2 is SVGIG (reference sequence). CDR3 region: CAWRGTGGAEKLFF. CDR3 bases: TGTGCCTGGAGAGGGACAGGGGGCGCGGAAAAACTGTTTTTT.

Only one count was recorded for this clone. The V call is TRBV9, the J call TRBJ2-1; 9 nucleotides line up with TRBD2. The V gene end was trimmed by 0 bases and the J gene end by 9 bases; junction bases not matched to a gene: 7. Germline lookup yields CDR1 SGDLS and CDR2 YYNGEE. This CDR3 has 15 amino acids. CDR3 bases: TGTGCCAGCAGCGTAGGTAGTAGCGGGGGCGGTGAGCAGTTCTTC. It encodes CASSVGSSGGGEQFF.